The next 2 T cell receptor beta chains were all read from a single sample in a study of Ad26.COV2.S vaccination and SARS-CoV-2 variants. Profiled with immunoSEQ multiplex PCR; TCRdb holds only in-frame clones, not every one. The sample lists about 240,000 clones; roughly 88% were seen once. Treatment defined: around 19 received Ad26.COV2.S at low or high dose, single or two shots; about 5 received placebo; per-sample allocation not given. Sampling was done on day 63 after the first vaccine or placebo injection. The material sequenced was peripheral blood, taken in a trial of Ad26.COV2.S vaccine versus placebo. These receptors all come from a person aged 18-60 years who received the Ad26.COV2.S COVID-19 vaccine or a placebo.

Remarks on this clone: The sample holds other DNA sequences that translate to the same CDR3. The rearrangement links TRBV19 to TRBJ2-7, with D maybe TRBD1 (6 bases). Germline V gives CDR1 LNHDA, CDR2 SQIVND (reference sequence). V was shortened by 3 bases and J by 0 bases, with 9 bases between the two germline ends. The length of the CDR3 is 14 residues. CDR3 amino acids: CASSIQGSSYEQYF. The CDR3, as DNA: TGTGCCAGTAGTATCCAGGGGAGCTCCTACGAGCAGTACTTC.

J is TRBJ1-2 and V is TRBV28; D possibly corresponds to TRBD1 (6 bases). CDR1 and CDR2 (germline): MDHEN, SYDVKM. The V gene lost 5 bases and the J gene lost 2 bases, with 15 bases spanning the gap. The CDR3 contains 15 residues. The CDR3 protein is CASSPGAIKNYGYTF. The CDR3 DNA reads TGTGCCAGCAGTCCAGGGGCAATCAAAAACTATGGCTACACCTTC.